The source of this T cell receptor beta chain is a study of blood T cell repertoires in COVID-19. Whole-study context: The samples span acute and convalescent COVID-19 from the United States, Italy and Spain. PBMCs, B-cell-depleted T cells, or T cells provided the cDNA or gDNA that made up the material.

Seattle patients were enrolled during active infection and followed longitudinally. Germline values: CDR1 SGHRS, CDR2 YFSETQ. Trimming took 0 bases from V and 4 from J, leaving 5 bases between them. This CDR3 is 14 amino acids long. Only a few counts were recorded for this clone. Per the authors' pipeline: Cell counts per sample came from amplifying reference gene primers. The table came from immunoSEQ multiplex PCR; TCRdb's copy has only in-frame clones and leaves some out. The V and J calls and clone size come from that table; D and trimming were worked out from the DNA. The data show under 400,000 clones, roughly 89% seen once.

The rearrangement links TRBV5-1 to TRBJ1-6; D is unresolved. Specimen: peripheral blood. This clonotype originated in a woman aged 60-75 years with COVID-19, enrolled during active disease. The CDR3 sequence: CASSLDYYNSPLHF. The CDR3, as DNA: TGCGCCAGCAGCTTGGATTATTATAATTCACCCCTCCACTTT.